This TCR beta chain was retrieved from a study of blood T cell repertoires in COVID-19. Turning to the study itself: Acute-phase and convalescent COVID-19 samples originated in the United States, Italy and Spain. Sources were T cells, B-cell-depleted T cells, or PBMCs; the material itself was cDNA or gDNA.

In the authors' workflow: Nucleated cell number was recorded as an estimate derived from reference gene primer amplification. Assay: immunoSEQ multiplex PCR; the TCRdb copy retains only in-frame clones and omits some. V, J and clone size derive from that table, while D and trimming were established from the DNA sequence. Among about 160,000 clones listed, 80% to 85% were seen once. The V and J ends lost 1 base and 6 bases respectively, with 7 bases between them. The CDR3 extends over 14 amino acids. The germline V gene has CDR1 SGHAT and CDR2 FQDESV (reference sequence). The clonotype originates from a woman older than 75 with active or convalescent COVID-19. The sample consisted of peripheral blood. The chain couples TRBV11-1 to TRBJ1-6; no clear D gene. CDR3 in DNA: TGTGCCAGCAGCTTAGTCCCTACTAATTCACCCCTCCACTTT. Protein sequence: CASSLVPTNSPLHF. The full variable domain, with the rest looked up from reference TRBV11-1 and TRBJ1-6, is EAEVAQSPRYKITEKSQAVAFWCDPISGHATLYWYRQILGQGPELLVQFQDESVVDDSQLPKDRFSAERLKGVDSTLKIQPAELGDSAMYLCASSLVPTNSPLHFGNGTRLTVT.